A selection of T cell receptor beta chains follows, all from one sample in a study of blood T cell repertoires in COVID-19. The assay was immunoSEQ multiplex PCR, and TCRdb's table has in-frame clones only and misses some. The table records 200,000 to 250,000 clones, less than 90% of them present only once. The sample was PBMCs or T cells enriched from blood (not recorded which). These receptors all come from a woman aged 40 to 50 who had recovered from COVID-19. The conserved cysteine and the conserved F or W are not part of the CDR3 here. Fields, in order: J gene, D gene, V gene, CDR3 protein. D genes are given only for firm matches.

j_call: TRBJ2-7
d_call: TRBD2
v_call: TRBV7-9
cdr3_aa: ASSLGGMRLAGEQY

j_call: TRBJ1-2
d_call: TRBD1
v_call: TRBV6-5
cdr3_aa: ASRNDRANGYT

j_call: TRBJ1-6
d_call: TRBD1
v_call: TRBV6-5
cdr3_aa: ASSNRGIGSPLH

j_call: TRBJ1-2
d_call: TRBD1
v_call: TRBV24-1
cdr3_aa: ATSDLPRGDRGNYGYT

j_call: TRBJ1-1
d_call: -
v_call: TRBV5-4
cdr3_aa: ASSSDSNTEAF

j_call: TRBJ2-6
d_call: TRBD1
v_call: TRBV7-6
cdr3_aa: ASSFSPGTESSGANVLT

j_call: TRBJ2-1
d_call: -
v_call: TRBV25-1
cdr3_aa: ARRGNEQF

j_call: TRBJ2-5
d_call: -
v_call: TRBV9
cdr3_aa: ASSVEGVRRGETQY

j_call: TRBJ1-3
d_call: -
v_call: TRBV5-6
cdr3_aa: ASSPGLSGNTIY

j_call: TRBJ1-4
d_call: -
v_call: TRBV28
cdr3_aa: ASSLRHGGEKLF